These T cell receptor beta chains were read from a single sample in a study of response to subunit inactivated influenza vaccine. TCRdb re-called the RT-PCR reads through MiXCR, storing one row per CDR3 protein. The sample comprises some 500,000 distinct CDR3 sequences, over 25% of which are singletons, and 1.5% to 2% rests with the top ten. Material: CD4+ T cells sorted from PBMCs, obtained around 5 days after vaccination. These receptor sequences come from a man aged 50-59 years who received an inactivated influenza vaccine. The CDR3 runs from the conserved cysteine through the conserved F or W. Size values are once, few and many counts, or a class for expanded clones, and some rows have none.

abundance	v_gene	j_gene	CDR3aa
many	TRBV12-3/TRBV12-4	TRBJ2-2	CASSFWEELFF
few	TRBV10-3	TRBJ1-6	CAISRSLGQGNSPLHF
NA	TRBV10-3	TRBJ2-3	CAIRPTGKGDTQYF
many	TRBV29-1	TRBJ2-1	CSADRGSYNEQFF
NA	TRBV18	TRBJ1-5	CASSPVSGTYQPQHF
NA	TRBV7-2	TRBJ1-2	CASSLATGKGYTF
NA	TRBV10-3	TRBJ2-1	CAISEEGLSYNEQFF
many	TRBV12-3/TRBV12-4	TRBJ1-4	CASSPKAGEKLFF
NA	TRBV20-1	TRBJ2-5	CSARGLAHQETQYF
NA	TRBV20-1	TRBJ2-7	CSARAGGGGTYEQYF
NA	TRBV6-2/TRBV6-3	TRBJ2-4	CASSYPTGGENIQYF
NA	TRBV18	TRBJ2-7	CASSPGTGPSYEQYF
NA	TRBV20-1	TRBJ1-1	CSARAGTAEAFF
NA	TRBV6-1	TRBJ2-5	CASSDTGGRVDTQYF
NA	TRBV12-3/TRBV12-4	TRBJ1-6	CASSQSLGFGSPLHF
NA	TRBV9	TRBJ2-1	CASSGGWGAHDEQFF
NA	TRBV4-3	TRBJ2-1	CASSHELARDEQFF
NA	TRBV20-1	TRBJ1-1	CSARLRGVWTEAFF
NA	TRBV9	TRBJ2-7	CASNLGQSDEQYF
once	TRBV20-1	TRBJ2-5	CSARVRGEQETQYF
few	TRBV19	TRBJ2-1	CASSMGVSNEQFF
NA	TRBV12-3/TRBV12-4	TRBJ2-7	CASSLGEHEISYEQYF
NA	TRBV20-1	TRBJ2-7	CSARELTGTYEQYF